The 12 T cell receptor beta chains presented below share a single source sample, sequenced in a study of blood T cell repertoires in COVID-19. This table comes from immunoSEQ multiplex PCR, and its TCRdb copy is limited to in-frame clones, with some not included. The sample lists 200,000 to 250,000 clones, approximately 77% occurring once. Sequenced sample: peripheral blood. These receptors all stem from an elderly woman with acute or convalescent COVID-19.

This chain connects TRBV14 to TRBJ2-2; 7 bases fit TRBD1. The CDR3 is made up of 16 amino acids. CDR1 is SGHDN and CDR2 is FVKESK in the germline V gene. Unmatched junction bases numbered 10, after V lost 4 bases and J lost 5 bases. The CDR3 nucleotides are TGTGCCAGCAGCCGGGCCGACAGGGTGAGGACCGGGGAGCTGTTTTTT. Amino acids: CASSRADRVRTGELFF.

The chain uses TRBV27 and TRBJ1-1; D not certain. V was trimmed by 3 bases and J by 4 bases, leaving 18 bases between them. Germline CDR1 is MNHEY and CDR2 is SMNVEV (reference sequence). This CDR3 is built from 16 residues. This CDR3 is CASSLTQTEWRTEAFF. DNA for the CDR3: TGTGCCAGCAGTTTGACCCAGACGGAGTGGCGCACTGAAGCTTTCTTT.

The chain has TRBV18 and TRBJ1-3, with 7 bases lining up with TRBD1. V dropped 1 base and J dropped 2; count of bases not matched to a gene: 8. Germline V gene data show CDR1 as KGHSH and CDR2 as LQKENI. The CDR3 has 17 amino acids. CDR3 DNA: TGTGCCAGCTCACCACACGGTCTAACAGGGGCTGGAAACACCATATATTTT. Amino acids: CASSPHGLTGAGNTIYF.

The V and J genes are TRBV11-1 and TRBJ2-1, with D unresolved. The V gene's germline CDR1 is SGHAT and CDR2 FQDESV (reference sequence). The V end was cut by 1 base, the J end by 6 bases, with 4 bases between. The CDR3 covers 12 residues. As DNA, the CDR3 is TGTGCCAGCAGCTTAGACGGCAATGAGCAGTTCTTC. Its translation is CASSLDGNEQFF.

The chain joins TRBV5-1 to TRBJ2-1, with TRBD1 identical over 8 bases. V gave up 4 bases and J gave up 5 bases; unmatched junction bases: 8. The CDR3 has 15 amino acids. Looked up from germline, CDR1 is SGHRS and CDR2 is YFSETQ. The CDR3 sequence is CASSPGQGPHNEQFF. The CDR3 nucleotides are TGCGCCAGCAGCCCCGGACAGGGTCCCCACAATGAGCAGTTCTTC.

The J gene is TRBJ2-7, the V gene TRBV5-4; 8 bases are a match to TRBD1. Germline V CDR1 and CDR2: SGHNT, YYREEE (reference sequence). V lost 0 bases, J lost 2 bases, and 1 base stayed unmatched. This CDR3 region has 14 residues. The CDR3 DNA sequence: TGTGCCAGCAGCTTGGAACAGGGGGCCTACGAGCAGTACTTC. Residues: CASSLEQGAYEQYF. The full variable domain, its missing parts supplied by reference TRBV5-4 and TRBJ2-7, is ETGVTQSPTHLIKTRGQQVTLRCSSQSGHNTVSWYQQALGQGPQFIFQYYREEENGRGNFPPRFSGLQFPNYSSELNVNALELDDSALYLCASSLEQGAYEQYFGPGTRLTVT.

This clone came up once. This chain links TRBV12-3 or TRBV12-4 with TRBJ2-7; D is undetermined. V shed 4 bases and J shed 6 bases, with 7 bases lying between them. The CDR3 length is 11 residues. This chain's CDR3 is CASSSFIEQYF. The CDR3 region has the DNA TGTGCCAGCAGTTCCTTTATCGAGCAGTACTTC.

In DNA form, the CDR3 reads TGTGCCAGCAGTTACTCGGGGGACAGAGAAGCTTTCTTT. This sequence encodes CASSYSGDREAFF. The V call is TRBV6-2 or TRBV6-3, the J call TRBJ1-1, with 7 nucleotides matching TRBD1. Germline V gives CDR1 MNHEY, CDR2 SVGEGT. V shed 0 bases, J shed 8 bases, and the junction held 3 bases outside the gene matches. CDR3 size: 13 residues.

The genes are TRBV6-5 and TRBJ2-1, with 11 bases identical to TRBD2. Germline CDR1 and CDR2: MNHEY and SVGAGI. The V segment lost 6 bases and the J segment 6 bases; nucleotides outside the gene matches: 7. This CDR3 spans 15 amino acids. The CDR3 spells CASSKLAGAANEQFF. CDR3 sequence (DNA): TGTGCCAGCAGCAAACTAGCGGGGGCGGCCAATGAGCAGTTCTTC.

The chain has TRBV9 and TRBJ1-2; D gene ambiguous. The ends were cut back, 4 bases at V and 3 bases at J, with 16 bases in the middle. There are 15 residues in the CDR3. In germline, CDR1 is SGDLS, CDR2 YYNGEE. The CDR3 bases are TGTGCCAGCAGCCTCGGTGGGCAGACCTACTATGGCTACACCTTC. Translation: CASSLGGQTYYGYTF.

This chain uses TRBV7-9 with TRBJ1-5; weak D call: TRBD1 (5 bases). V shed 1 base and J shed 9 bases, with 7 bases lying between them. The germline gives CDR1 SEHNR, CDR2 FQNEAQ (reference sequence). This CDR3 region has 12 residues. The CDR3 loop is CASSLGGGPQHF. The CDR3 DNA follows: TGTGCCAGCAGCTTAGGGGGGGGGCCCCAGCATTTT.

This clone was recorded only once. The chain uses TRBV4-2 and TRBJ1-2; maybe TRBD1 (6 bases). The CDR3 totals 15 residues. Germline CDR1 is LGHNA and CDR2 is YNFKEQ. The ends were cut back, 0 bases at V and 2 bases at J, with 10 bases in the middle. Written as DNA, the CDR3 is TGTGCCAGCAGCCAAGAGCTCAGGGGAAACTATGGCTACACCTTC. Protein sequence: CASSQELRGNYGYTF.